This T cell receptor (beta chain) was identified during a study of cytomegalovirus exposure and HLA in healthy donors. This clone came up a few times. Its cognate antigen is unknown. The PCR was carried out with 60 Vbeta primers and 13 Jbeta primers. The method was immunoSEQ multiplex PCR; TCRdb's version includes in-frame clones alone and lacks a portion of them. The sample lists roughly 100,000 clones; roughly 79% were seen once. Overall study results and limits: In a later analysis, CMV-associated beta chains were mostly HLA-associated, it appeared. Reported performance of the classifier showed diagnosis of cytomegalovirus status with high specificity and sensitivity. A few V segments could not be told apart, such as TRBV6-2 and TRBV6-3, and were left out.

CDR3 length equals 16 residues. With 0 bases clipped from V and 1 base from J, the junction kept 2 bases outside the gene matches. CDR1 is SGHDT and CDR2 is YYEEEE in the germline V gene. Nominally healthy donors provided the samples, though records likely missed some immune exposures. This sequence joins TRBV5-6 and TRBJ2-2, with 8 bases aligning to TRBD1. This sequence was found in a male donor in good health and CMV-seronegative. Material: PBMCs. For the CDR3, the DNA is TGTGCCAGCAGCTTGGTGGGACAGGTGAACACCGGGGAGCTGTTTTTT. It encodes CASSLVGQVNTGELFF.